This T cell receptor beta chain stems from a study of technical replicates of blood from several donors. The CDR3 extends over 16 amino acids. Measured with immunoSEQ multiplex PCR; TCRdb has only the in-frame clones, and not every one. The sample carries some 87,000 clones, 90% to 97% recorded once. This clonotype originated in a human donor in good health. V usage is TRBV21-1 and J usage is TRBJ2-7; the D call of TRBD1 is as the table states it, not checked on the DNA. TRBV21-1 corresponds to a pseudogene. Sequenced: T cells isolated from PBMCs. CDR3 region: CASSEPGTGCSYEQYF. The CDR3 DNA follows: TGTGCCAGCAGCGAACCCGGGACAGGCTGCTCCTACGAGCAGTACTTC.